This T cell receptor (beta chain) is from a study of blood T cell repertoires in COVID-19 (dated by TCRdb to 2020 to 2021). Turning to the overall study: The collaborator samples originated in the United States, Italy and Spain and spanned the acute and convalescent phases of COVID-19. HLA class I and class II types, where available, came from metadata supplied by the sample provider rather than from assay-based typing. The prospective study material was composed of cDNA or gDNA derived from T cells, B-cell-depleted T cells, or PBMCs. Samples came from the ongoing ImmuneRACE study (first 160 participants) plus 1,254 subjects from 6 global collaborators. The repertoires were released in a freely available public database intended as a resource for research on the immune response to SARS-CoV-2. The sample metadata nearly always contained a de-identified subject ID, COVID-19 status, age in years and sex. Subjects who had been exposed to COVID-19, were actively infected with it, or had recovered from it provided the deeply sampled blood TCRbeta repertoires that made up the dataset. Here is what the overall study found, with its caveats: The amount of clinical and demographic metadata varied by source and participant and was provided uncurated.

Turning to this clone: It has no known antigen specificity. Base-call qualities are not available, and no considerably larger clone is one nucleotide away.

CDR1 and CDR2, looked up from the germline V gene, are SGHRS and YFSETQ. From the cysteine up to the phenylalanine, the CDR3 has a length of 17 residues. Just the 51-base CDR3 DNA is kept, in frame starting at base 1. At the junction V is shortened by 6 bases and J by 9 bases; bases outside the gene matches: 20. Whole blood was collected in K2EDTA tubes by collaborating institutions according to the institutions' own protocols. For TCRbeta analysis, collaborators shipped samples in one of three forms: frozen whole blood, isolated PBMCs, or DNA extracted from either of those sample types. TCRbeta CDR3 regions were amplified from genomic DNA by means of the immunoSEQ Assay, a bias-controlled multiplex PCR. For the original study's pipeline: The number of nucleated cells in each sample was estimated from the amplification of reference gene primers within the assay. Sequence reads were collapsed and filtered to measure the absolute abundance of every unique TCRbeta CDR3 rearrangement. For each sample, productive Simpson clonality was calculated as the square root of Simpson's diversity index over productive rearrangements. TCRdb holds this immuneACCESS table with in-frame rearrangements only. Some clones are missing; in checked studies, unresolved V genes explain under half, and the rest has no known cause. The V and J calls and clone size were taken over from that table, and D and trimming were inferred from the DNA. The sample includes 100,000 to 150,000 clones, with roughly 84% observed a single time. The ten top clones hold about 1.3% of the sample.

Material: peripheral blood. The receptor was derived from a man aged 60-69 years with acute or convalescent COVID-19. The V gene is TRBV5-1 and the J gene is TRBJ2-3, with 9 bases in between that match TRBD1. The bases read TGCGCCAGCATCCCCCGCAGCGGGACAGGGACGGCTAGAACGCAGTATTTT. This sequence encodes CASIPRSGTGTARTQYF.